Each of the 10 T cell receptor beta chains below was sequenced from the same sample in a study of radiotherapy plus CTLA-4 blockade in lung cancer. Profiled with immunoSEQ multiplex PCR; TCRdb holds only in-frame clones, not every one. The sample lists 26,000 or so clones, more than 60% occurring once. The sample here was peripheral blood, taken from a patient treated with radiotherapy plus ipilimumab. The receptor set was obtained from a human donor with non-small cell lung cancer who had stable disease on radiotherapy plus ipilimumab.

V is TRBV7-2 and J is TRBJ2-5; TRBD2 matches at 11 bases. The CDR3 contains 13 residues. Germline CDR1 is SGHTA and CDR2 is FQGNSA. With 3 bases clipped from V and 7 bases from J, the junction kept 1 base outside the gene matches. The CDR3 sequence: CASSFSGGGTQYF. The CDR3 DNA reads TGTGCCAGCAGCTTTAGCGGGGGGGGGACCCAGTACTTC.

This chain links TRBV7-2 with TRBJ2-4, with 14 bases aligning to TRBD2. Germline assignment: CDR1 SGHTA and CDR2 FQGNSA. The CDR3 covers 16 residues. With V trimmed by 5 bases and J by 9 bases, 9 bases remained unmatched. The CDR3 nucleotides read TGTGCCAGCAGCGAGGGACTAGCGGGGGAGAGTCGCATTCAGTACTTC. Translated: CASSEGLAGESRIQYF. The variable domain in full, completed from reference TRBV7-2 and TRBJ2-4, reads GAGVSQSPSNKVTEKGKDVELRCDPISGHTALYWYRQSLGQGLEFLIYFQGNSAPDKSGLPSDRFSAERTGGSVSTLTIQRTQQEDSAVYLCASSEGLAGESRIQYFGAGTRLSVL.

The chain's CDR3 is CASNSGPGQGAAGELFF. CDR3 sequence (DNA): TGTGCCAGCAACTCGGGACCAGGACAGGGGGCGGCCGGGGAGCTGTTTTTT. V gene TRBV7-8 combines with J gene TRBJ2-2, with 11 bases identical to TRBD1. The CDR3 has 17 residues. Germline trimming cut 7 bases from V and 6 bases from J; bases unmatched to any gene: 13. The germline V gene has CDR1 SGHVS and CDR2 FQNEAQ.

The rearrangement links TRBV19 to TRBJ1-5; 10 bases agree with TRBD1. The CDR3 loop spans 15 amino acids. The V and J ends lost 7 bases and 5 bases, in that order; junction bases with no gene match: 8. The germline V gene encodes CDR1 LNHDA and CDR2 SQIVND (reference sequence). CDR3 in amino acids: CASTVDRGIDQPQHF. CDR3 sequence (DNA): TGTGCCAGTACCGTGGACAGGGGGATCGATCAGCCCCAGCATTTT. Combining the CDR3 with reference TRBV19 and TRBJ1-5 gives the whole variable domain DGGITQSPKYLFRKEGQNVTLSCEQNLNHDAMYWYRQDPGQGLRLIYYSQIVNDFQKGDIAEGYSVSREKKESFPLTVTSAQKNPTAFYLCASTVDRGIDQPQHFGDGTRLSIL.

The CDR3 DNA is TGTGCCAGCAGCGAATGGGTTCGGGGGCAAAATTCACCCCTCCACTTT. Residues: CASSEWVRGQNSPLHF. The chain combines TRBV5-6 with TRBJ1-6; a weak D match, TRBD1 (6 bases). The germline V gene has CDR1 SGHDT and CDR2 YYEEEE. CDR3 length equals 16 residues. V was clipped by 4 bases and J by 7 bases, with 18 bases between them.

This clone was counted between two and nine times. The V and J genes are TRBV14 and TRBJ1-1; no clear D. This CDR3 is 12 amino acids long. Trimming pared 4 bases from V and 1 base from J, leaving 4 bases between. Germline lookup yields CDR1 SGHDN and CDR2 FVKESK. The CDR3 nucleotides read TGTGCCAGCAGCCTAGAGAACACTGAAGCTTTCTTT. Translated: CASSLENTEAFF.

The chain carries TRBV28 and TRBJ1-6; D not certain. The CDR3 spans 15 residues. Germline V CDR1 and CDR2: MDHEN, SYDVKM. V shed 3 bases and J shed 3 bases, with 9 bases lying between them. The CDR3 DNA is TGTGCCAGCAGTTTTTTGGCCATCTATAATTCACCCCTCCACTTT. Protein: CASSFLAIYNSPLHF.

The count of this clone is one. The V call is TRBV6-5, the J call TRBJ2-2, with D hard to call. The CDR3 consists of 13 residues. Per the germline V gene, CDR1 is MNHEY and CDR2 is SVGAGI. Trimming pared 2 bases from V and 4 bases from J, leaving 5 bases between. CDR3 nucleotide sequence: TGTGCCAGCAGTTACGACTCCACCGGGGAGCTGTTTTTT. Translated: CASSYDSTGELFF.

J is TRBJ1-1 and V is TRBV6-1; 7 nucleotides align to TRBD1. The junction had 9 bases not matched to a gene; V was cut back by 1 base and J by 7 bases. The CDR3 is 15 amino acids. Germline-derived CDR1 and CDR2 are MNHNS and SASEGT. The CDR3 loop reads CASSEGRQGTDEAFF. In DNA form, the CDR3 reads TGTGCCAGCAGTGAAGGCAGGCAGGGGACAGATGAAGCTTTCTTT.

The V and J genes are TRBV7-2 and TRBJ2-3, with a possible D match to TRBD1 (6 bases). Looked up from germline, CDR1 is SGHTA and CDR2 is FQGNSA. The V gene lost 0 bases and the J gene lost 2 bases, with 9 bases spanning the gap. There are 15 residues in the CDR3. Written as DNA, the CDR3 is TGTGCCAGCAGCTTAGCGGGACACCTCACAGATACGCAGTATTTT. Translated: CASSLAGHLTDTQYF.